These 14 T cell receptor beta chains were all obtained from the same sample, sequenced in a study of shared clonotypes between healthy human individuals (dated by TCRdb to the early 2020s). The library was made by the immunoSEQ multiplex PCR assay. TCRdb holds this immuneACCESS table with in-frame rearrangements only. Some clones are missing; in checked studies, unresolved V genes explain under half, and the rest has no known cause. The sample has hundreds of thousands of clones on record, roughly 79% of them singletons. The ten top clones hold 9.5% to 15% of the sample. Material for sequencing was PBMCs. The receptors stem from a woman in her forties in good health. Some clones in this sample may be carry-over from other donors' samples.

A note on this clone: A far more abundant clone sits one base away, making this likely a read error. This rearrangement joins TRBV19 to TRBJ1-5, with D maybe TRBD1 (6 bases). In germline, CDR1 is LNHDA, CDR2 SQIVND (reference sequence). This CDR3 contains 15 residues. The CDR3 DNA reads as TGTGCCAGTAGTACTGGGGACATCCTAAATCAGCCCCAGCGTTTT. Protein sequence: CASSTGDILNQPQRF.

The V call is TRBV27, the J call TRBJ1-1, with 7 nucleotides matching TRBD1. In germline, CDR1 is MNHEY, CDR2 SMNVEV (reference sequence). CDR3 size: 14 residues. V lost 3 bases and J lost 5; bases outside the gene matches: 6. The chain's CDR3 is CASSLTGLGTEAFF. As DNA, the CDR3 is TGTGCCAGCAGTTTGACAGGGCTGGGGACTGAAGCTTTCTTT.

V usage is TRBV28 and J usage is TRBJ2-7; D possibly matches TRBD1 or TRBD2 (5 bases each). From germline, CDR1 is MDHEN and CDR2 SYDVKM. CDR3 length: 16 amino acids. Trimming left V 3 bases short and J 7 bases short, with 22 bases between. CDR3 DNA sequence: TGTGCCAGCAGTTTCTCTCTTCGGGGCACGACTTGGGAGCAGTACTTC. Translation gives CASSFSLRGTTWEQYF. Variable domain in full (rest from reference TRBV28 and TRBJ2-7): DVKVTQSSRYLVKRTGEKVFLECVQDMDHENMFWYRQDPGLGLRLIYFSYDVKMKEKGDIPEGYSVSREKKERFSLILESASTNQTSMYLCASSFSLRGTTWEQYFGPGTRLTVT.

This chain links TRBV5-5 with TRBJ2-2; maybe TRBD1 (6 bases). Germline CDR1 SGHKS, CDR2 YYEKEE (reference sequence). V was shortened by 4 bases and J by 4 bases, with 14 bases between the two germline ends. The length of the CDR3 is 15 residues. The CDR3 loop reads CASSTQGRITGELFF. The CDR3 DNA reads as TGTGCCAGCAGCACACAGGGAAGAATCACCGGGGAGCTGTTTTTT.

In its sample, this clone is medium-sized (0.01 to 0.1%). The sample holds other DNA sequences that translate to the same CDR3. The CDR3 is CASSLVPEAYNEQFF. CDR3 nucleotides: TGTGCCAGCAGCTTAGTTCCAGAGGCCTACAATGAGCAGTTCTTC. The rearrangement joins TRBV11-1 to TRBJ2-1; the D is unclear. The CDR3 contains 15 residues. V was pared by 1 base and J by 2 bases, with 9 bases between. Per germline, CDR1 SGHAT and CDR2 FQDESV (reference sequence).

The rearrangement joins TRBV7-3 to TRBJ2-7, with D possibly called TRBD1 or TRBD2 (7 bases each). V was pared by 3 bases and J by 3 bases, with 12 bases between. Per germline, CDR1 SGHTA and CDR2 FQGTGA. This CDR3 has 14 residues. The CDR3: CASSFRGGDYEQYF. The CDR3 nucleotides are TGTGCCAGCAGCTTCAGGGGGGGAGACTACGAGCAGTACTTC.

This clone was detected a few times. The rearrangement uses TRBV9 and TRBJ2-1; a possible D gene is TRBD2 (6 bases). With 0 bases removed from V and 7 bases from J, the gap between germline ends came to 17 bases. CDR1 SGDLS and CDR2 YYNGEE come from the germline V gene. CDR3 length equals 16 residues. The CDR3 spells CASSVGVGGTWNEQFF. Here the CDR3 DNA reads TGTGCCAGCAGCGTAGGGGTGGGAGGAACTTGGAATGAGCAGTTCTTC. The full variable domain, with the rest looked up from reference TRBV9 and TRBJ2-1, is DSGVTQTPKHLITATGQRVTLRCSPRSGDLSVYWYQQSLDQGLQFLIQYYNGEERAKGNILERFSAQQFPDLHSELNLSSLELGDSALYFCASSVGVGGTWNEQFFGPGTRLTVL.

This clone turned up a few times. This chain connects TRBV4-1 to TRBJ2-5; no definite D call. The V end lost 4 bases, the J end lost 1 base, and 13 bases lay between the germline ends. The CDR3 covers 15 residues. Per germline, CDR1 MGHRA and CDR2 YSYEKL. The CDR3 sequence: CASSPLPSFQETQYF. The CDR3 DNA reads as TGCGCCAGCAGCCCCCTTCCCTCATTCCAAGAGACCCAGTACTTC.

This chain links TRBV28 with TRBJ2-7; a possible D gene is TRBD1 (6 bases). V lost 1 base to trimming and J lost 0 bases, with 13 bases between them. Germline CDR1 and CDR2: MDHEN and SYDVKM. The CDR3 spans 16 residues. The CDR3 loop is CASSLLQGTNSYEQYF. The CDR3, as DNA: TGTGCCAGCAGTTTATTACAGGGAACCAACTCCTACGAGCAGTACTTC.

This chain uses TRBV19 with TRBJ1-1; D ambiguous. V dropped 0 bases and J dropped 2 bases, with 10 bases sitting between them. The CDR3 has 15 residues. Germline V gives CDR1 LNHDA, CDR2 SQIVND (reference sequence). CDR3 in DNA: TGTGCCAGTAGTATAGAGGGCGGCCGAAACACTGAAGCTTTCTTT. It translates to CASSIEGGRNTEAFF.

This chain connects TRBV29-1 to TRBJ2-1; D is ambiguous. The CDR3 loop spans 13 amino acids. V was shortened by 5 bases and J by 10 bases, with 18 bases between the two germline ends. CDR1 SQVTM and CDR2 ANQGSEA come from the germline V gene. CDR3 residues: CSVPRFSPLEQFF. The CDR3 nucleotides read TGCAGCGTTCCCCGGTTCAGCCCATTAGAGCAGTTCTTC.

The chain combines TRBV30 with TRBJ2-5; weak D call: TRBD1 (6 bases). Germline assignment: CDR1 GTSNPN and CDR2 SVGIG (reference sequence). V shed 8 bases and J shed 2 bases, with 12 bases lying between them. The CDR3 runs 12 residues. DNA for the CDR3: TGTGCCGGTGGGGGCGCTCAAGAGACCCAGTACTTC. Its translation: CAGGGAQETQYF.

The genes are TRBV5-1 and TRBJ2-2; D gene unclear. CDR3 length: 15 residues. Germline CDR1 is SGHRS and CDR2 is YFSETQ. Trimming shortened V by 0 bases and J by 7 bases, and 13 bases separated the two germline ends. The DNA for the CDR3 is TGCGCCAGCAGCTTGGCCGCATACGAGGTCGGGGAGCTGTTTTTT. Translating gives CASSLAAYEVGELFF.

The rearrangement links TRBV9 to TRBJ2-1; 8 bases agree with TRBD2. V dropped 5 bases and J dropped 3; count of bases not matched to a gene: 7. The CDR3 spans 15 residues. Looked up from germline, CDR1 is SGDLS and CDR2 is YYNGEE. The CDR3 loop is CASRPSGSDYNEQFF. DNA of the CDR3: TGTGCCAGCAGACCAAGCGGGAGTGACTACAATGAGCAGTTCTTC.